This TCR beta chain was obtained from a study of blood T cell repertoires in COVID-19. Turning to the study itself: The analysed material was cDNA or gDNA that came from T cells, B-cell-depleted T cells, or PBMCs.

Trimming cost V 1 base and J 10 bases; bases outside gene matches: 2. CDR1 is LNHDA, CDR2 SQIVND, per germline (reference sequence). CDR3 length equals 13 residues. Study processing details: Amplified reference gene primers provided the basis for estimating nucleated cell counts. Here immunoSEQ multiplex PCR was the method, and the copy in TCRdb shows in-frame clones only, minus some. V and J calls plus clone size are reproduced from that table; the DNA served to infer D and trimming. The sample shows roughly 230,000 clones, around 84% of them seen only once. This receptor was obtained from a man in his forties with acute or convalescent COVID-19. Sequencing was done on a sample of peripheral blood. The V gene is TRBV19, the J gene TRBJ1-5; TRBD1 agrees at 9 bases. This CDR3 is CASSIGDRDPQHF. The CDR3 region has the DNA TGTGCCAGTAGTATAGGGGACAGGGACCCCCAGCATTTT.